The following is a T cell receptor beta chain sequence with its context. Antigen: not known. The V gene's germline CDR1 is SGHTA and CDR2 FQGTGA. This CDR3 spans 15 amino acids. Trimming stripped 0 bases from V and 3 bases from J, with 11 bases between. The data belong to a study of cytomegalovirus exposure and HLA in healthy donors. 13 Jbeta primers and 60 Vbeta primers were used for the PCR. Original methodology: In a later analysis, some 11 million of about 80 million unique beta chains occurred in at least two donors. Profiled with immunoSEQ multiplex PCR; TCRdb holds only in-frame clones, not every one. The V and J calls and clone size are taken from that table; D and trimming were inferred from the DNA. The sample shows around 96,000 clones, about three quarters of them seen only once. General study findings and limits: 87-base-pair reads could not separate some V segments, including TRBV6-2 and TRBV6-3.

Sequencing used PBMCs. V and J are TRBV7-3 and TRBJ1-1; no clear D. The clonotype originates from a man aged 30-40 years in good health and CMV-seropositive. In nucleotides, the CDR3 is TGTGCCAGCAGCTTAACCCCCGGGATGGACACTGAAGCTTTCTTT. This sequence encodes CASSLTPGMDTEAFF. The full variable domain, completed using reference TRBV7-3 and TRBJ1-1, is GAGVSQTPSNKVTEKGKYVELRCDPISGHTALYWYRQSLGQGPEFLIYFQGTGAADDSGLPNDRFFAVRPEGSVSTLKIQRTERGDSAVYLCASSLTPGMDTEAFFGQGTRLTVV.